One and the same sample provided the 14 T cell receptor beta chains below, sequenced in a study of blood T cell repertoires in COVID-19. This table comes from immunoSEQ multiplex PCR, and its TCRdb copy is limited to in-frame clones, with some not included. Here the sample spans 270,000 or so clones, about nine tenths being singletons. Source material: peripheral blood. The receptors were sampled from a middle-aged woman who had recovered from COVID-19.

The J gene is TRBJ2-3, the V gene TRBV7-6; 12 bases are shared with TRBD1. The CDR3 covers 17 residues. The germline gives CDR1 SGHVS, CDR2 FNYEAQ. Trimming at V came to 4 bases and at J to 4 bases, leaving 9 bases not matched to a gene. The CDR3 protein is CASSSTPGTGGSDTQYF. CDR3 nucleotides: TGTGCCAGCAGCTCCACCCCCGGGACAGGGGGCTCAGATACGCAGTATTTT.

This clone was observed a single time. The J gene is TRBJ2-5, the V gene TRBV10-3; TRBD2 agrees at 13 bases. The germline V gene encodes CDR1 ENHRY and CDR2 SYGVKD. This CDR3 spans 17 amino acids. V gave up 0 bases and J gave up 0 bases; unmatched junction bases: 1. Here the CDR3 reads CAISESLAGGNQETQYF. The CDR3 nucleotides read TGTGCCATCAGTGAGTCACTAGCGGGAGGGAACCAAGAGACCCAGTACTTC.

The chain links TRBV6-5 to TRBJ2-3; 15 bases align to TRBD2. Germline V CDR1 and CDR2: MNHEY, SVGAGI. The CDR3 has 15 amino acids. V lost 6 bases, J lost 7 bases, and 5 bases stayed unmatched. CDR3 nucleotide sequence: TGTGCCAGCAGAGGACTAGCGGGAGGGGGATATACGCAGTATTTT. Protein sequence: CASRGLAGGGYTQYF.

This clone showed up just once. V and J are TRBV11-2 and TRBJ1-2; the D gene is possibly TRBD1 (5 bases). V gave up 5 bases and J gave up 2 bases, with 12 bases separating them. The germline V gene has CDR1 SGHAT and CDR2 FQNNGV. CDR3 length: 14 amino acids. The CDR3 loop is CASSPLQENYGYTF. DNA for the CDR3: TGTGCCAGCAGCCCACTACAGGAAAACTATGGCTACACCTTC. Variable domain in full (rest from reference TRBV11-2 and TRBJ1-2): EAGVAQSPRYKIIEKRQSVAFWCNPISGHATLYWYQQILGQGPKLLIQFQNNGVVDDSQLPKDRFSAERLKGVDSTLKIQPAKLEDSAVYLCASSPLQENYGYTFGSGTRLTVV.

V and J are TRBV28 and TRBJ2-7; maybe TRBD1 (5 bases). CDR3 size: 12 residues. Deletions cut 6 bases from V and 6 bases from J, with 12 bases between. The germline gives CDR1 MDHEN, CDR2 SYDVKM. The chain's CDR3 is CASSQGEVEQYF. The DNA for the CDR3 is TGTGCCAGCAGCCAGGGTGAGGTCGAGCAGTACTTC.

The V call is TRBV15, the J call TRBJ2-3; tentative D call: TRBD2 (6 bases). The V gene lost 3 bases and the J gene lost 2 bases, with 15 bases spanning the gap. The CDR3 consists of 16 residues. Germline CDR1 and CDR2: LNHNV and YYDKDF (reference sequence). CDR3 amino acids: CATSRETRALTDTQYF. The CDR3 bases are TGTGCCACCAGCAGGGAGACTAGAGCCCTCACAGATACGCAGTATTTT. The full variable domain, its missing parts supplied by reference TRBV15 and TRBJ2-3, is DAMVIQNPRYQVTQFGKPVTLSCSQTLNHNVMYWYQQKSSQAPKLLFHYYDKDFNNEADTPDNFQSRRPNTSFCFLDIRSPGLGDTAMYLCATSRETRALTDTQYFGPGTRLTVL.

Here the CDR3 reads CASSQVAGEQFF. The CDR3 DNA sequence: TGCGCCAGCAGCCAAGTAGCGGGTGAGCAGTTCTTC. The rearrangement links TRBV4-1 to TRBJ2-1; 7 positions agree with TRBD2. The germline V gene encodes CDR1 MGHRA and CDR2 YSYEKL. The ends lost 1 base at V and 9 bases at J; junction bases unmatched: 0. The CDR3 consists of 12 residues.

V is TRBV7-8 and J is TRBJ2-6, with TRBD2 matching over 8 bases. The CDR3 is 17 residues long. CDR1 and CDR2 from the germline V gene are SGHVS and FQNEAQ. The trim removed 2 bases at V and 3 bases at J, leaving 6 bases unmatched. This CDR3 reads CASSLRREAYGANVLTF. For the CDR3, the DNA is TGTGCCAGCAGCTTACGGCGGGAGGCTTATGGGGCCAACGTCCTGACTTTC.

The rearrangement links TRBV11-3 to TRBJ2-1; the D gene is possibly TRBD2 (5 bases). Deletions cut 4 bases from V and 3 bases from J, with 16 bases between. Per germline, CDR1 SGHNT and CDR2 YENEEA. The CDR3 runs 16 residues. CDR3: CASSSRGSAGYNEQFF. The CDR3 DNA is TGTGCCAGCAGCTCCCGCGGTAGCGCAGGCTACAATGAGCAGTTCTTC.

To note about this clone: The same CDR3 can be traced to other DNA sequences in this sample. The chain is built from TRBV2 and TRBJ2-7; D gene uncertain. Germline CDR1 reads SNHLY; CDR2 reads FYNNEI. V was cut by 4 bases and J by 3 bases, with 7 bases left in between. The CDR3 loop spans 12 amino acids. The CDR3 DNA follows: TGTGCCAGCAGTGTAGGCGGCTACGAGCAGTACTTC. This sequence encodes CASSVGGYEQYF.

The gene calls are TRBV7-3 and TRBJ2-5; D is perhaps TRBD1 (5 bases). In germline, CDR1 is SGHTA, CDR2 FQGTGA. The CDR3 is 15 residues long. The ends were cut back, 3 bases at V and 2 bases at J, with 13 bases in the middle. The CDR3 reads CASSLGPDTQETQYF. CDR3 DNA sequence: TGTGCCAGCAGCTTGGGGCCTGACACGCAAGAGACCCAGTACTTC. Looking up the rest from reference TRBV7-3 and TRBJ2-5 gives the full variable domain: GAGVSQTPSNKVTEKGKYVELRCDPISGHTALYWYRQSLGQGPEFLIYFQGTGAADDSGLPNDRFFAVRPEGSVSTLKIQRTERGDSAVYLCASSLGPDTQETQYFGPGTRLLVL.

CDR3 residues: CASSLAPLYGYTF. The CDR3 DNA reads as TGCGCCAGCAGCTTGGCTCCTCTTTATGGCTACACCTTC. V gene TRBV5-1 combines with J gene TRBJ1-2; D is undetermined. V was cut by 0 bases and J by 5 bases, with 8 bases left in between. The length of the CDR3 is 13 residues. From germline, CDR1 is SGHRS and CDR2 YFSETQ.

This clone was seen a handful of times. The chain employs TRBV27 and TRBJ2-7; 8 nucleotides match TRBD1. The CDR3 loop spans 15 amino acids. The germline V gene has CDR1 MNHEY and CDR2 SMNVEV (reference sequence). J lost 5 bases, V lost 0 bases, and 6 bases had no gene match. CDR3 sequence: CASSLSVDRAHEQYF. CDR3 bases: TGTGCCAGCAGTTTATCGGTGGACAGGGCCCACGAGCAGTACTTC.

In nucleotides, the CDR3 is TGTGCCAGCAGCGTAGAGGCTAGCGGGATCCTCCAGCAGTACTTC. Translated: CASSVEASGILQQYF. This sequence joins TRBV9 and TRBJ2-7, with 9 bases that match TRBD2. Germline V gene data show CDR1 as SGDLS and CDR2 as YYNGEE. Trimming at V came to 0 bases and at J to 8 bases, leaving 9 bases not matched to a gene. The CDR3 length is 15 residues.